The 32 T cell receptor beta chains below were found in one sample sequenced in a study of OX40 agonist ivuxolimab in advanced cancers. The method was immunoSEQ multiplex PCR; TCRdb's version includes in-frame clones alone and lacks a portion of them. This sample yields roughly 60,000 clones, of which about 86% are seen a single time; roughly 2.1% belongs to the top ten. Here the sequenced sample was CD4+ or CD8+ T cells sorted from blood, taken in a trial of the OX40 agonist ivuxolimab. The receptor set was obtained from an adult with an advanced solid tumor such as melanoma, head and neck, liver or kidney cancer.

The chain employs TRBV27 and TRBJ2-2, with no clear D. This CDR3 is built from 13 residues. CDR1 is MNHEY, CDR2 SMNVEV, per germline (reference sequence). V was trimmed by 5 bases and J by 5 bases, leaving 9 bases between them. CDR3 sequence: CASSAQTTGELFF. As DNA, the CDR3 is TGTGCCAGCAGTGCACAAACAACCGGGGAGCTGTTTTTT.

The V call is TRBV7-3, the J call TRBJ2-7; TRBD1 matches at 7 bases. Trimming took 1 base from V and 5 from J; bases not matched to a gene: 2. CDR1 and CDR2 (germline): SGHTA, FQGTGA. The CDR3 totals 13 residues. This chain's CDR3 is CASSLSGQDEQYF. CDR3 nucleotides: TGTGCCAGCAGCTTAAGCGGACAGGACGAGCAGTACTTC.

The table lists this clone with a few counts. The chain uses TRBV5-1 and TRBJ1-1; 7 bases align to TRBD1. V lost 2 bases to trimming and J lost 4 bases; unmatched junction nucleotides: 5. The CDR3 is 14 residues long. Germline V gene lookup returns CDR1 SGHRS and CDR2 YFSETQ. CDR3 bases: TGCGCCAGCAGCTTAGGGGGCGCGAGCACTGAAGCTTTCTTT. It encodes CASSLGGASTEAFF.

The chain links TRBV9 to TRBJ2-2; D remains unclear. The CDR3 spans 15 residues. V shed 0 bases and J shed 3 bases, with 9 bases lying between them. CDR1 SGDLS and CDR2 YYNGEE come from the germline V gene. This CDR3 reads CASSVDVGDTGELFF. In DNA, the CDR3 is TGTGCCAGCAGCGTAGACGTAGGCGACACCGGGGAGCTGTTTTTT.

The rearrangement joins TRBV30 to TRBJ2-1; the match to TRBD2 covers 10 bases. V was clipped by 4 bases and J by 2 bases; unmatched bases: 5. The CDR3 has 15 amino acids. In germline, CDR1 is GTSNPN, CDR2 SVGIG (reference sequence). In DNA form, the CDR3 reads TGTGCCTGGATTGAGCGGGGGGGACCCTACAATGAGCAGTTCTTC. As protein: CAWIERGGPYNEQFF.

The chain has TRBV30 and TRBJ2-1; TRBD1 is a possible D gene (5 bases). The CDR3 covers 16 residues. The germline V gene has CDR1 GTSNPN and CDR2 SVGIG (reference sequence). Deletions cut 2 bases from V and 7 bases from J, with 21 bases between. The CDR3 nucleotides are TGTGCCTGGAGTCCGATCGGGTGGGGCTCGGCGAATGAGCAGTTCTTC. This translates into CAWSPIGWGSANEQFF.

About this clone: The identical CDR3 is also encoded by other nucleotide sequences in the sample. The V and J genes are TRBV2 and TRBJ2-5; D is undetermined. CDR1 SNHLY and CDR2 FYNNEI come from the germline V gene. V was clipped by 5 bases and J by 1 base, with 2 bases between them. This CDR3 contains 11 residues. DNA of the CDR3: TGTGCCAGCAGTCCCCAAGAGACCCAGTACTTC. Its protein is CASSPQETQYF.

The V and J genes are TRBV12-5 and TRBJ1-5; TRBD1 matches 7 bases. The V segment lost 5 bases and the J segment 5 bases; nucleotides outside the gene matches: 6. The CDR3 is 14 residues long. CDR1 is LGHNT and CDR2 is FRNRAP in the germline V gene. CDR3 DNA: TGTGCTAGTGGTCAGGGGGGGGTGGATCAGCCCCAGCATTTT. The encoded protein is CASGQGGVDQPQHF.

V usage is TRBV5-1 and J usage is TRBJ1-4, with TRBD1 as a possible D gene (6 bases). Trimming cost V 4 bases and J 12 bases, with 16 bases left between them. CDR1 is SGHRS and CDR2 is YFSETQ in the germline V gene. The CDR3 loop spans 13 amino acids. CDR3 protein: CASSPSPRQELFF. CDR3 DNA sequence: TGCGCCAGCAGCCCCAGCCCTCGACAGGAACTGTTTTTT.

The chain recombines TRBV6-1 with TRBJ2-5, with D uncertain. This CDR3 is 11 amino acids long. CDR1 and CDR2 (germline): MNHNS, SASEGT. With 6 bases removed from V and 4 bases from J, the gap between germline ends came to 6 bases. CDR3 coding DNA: TGTGCCAGCAGGGACCGAGAGACCCAGTACTTC. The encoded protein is CASRDRETQYF.

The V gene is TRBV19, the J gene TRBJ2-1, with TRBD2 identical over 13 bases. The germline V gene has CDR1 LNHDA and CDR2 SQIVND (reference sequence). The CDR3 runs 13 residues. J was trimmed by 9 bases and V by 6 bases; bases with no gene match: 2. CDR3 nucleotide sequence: TGTGCCAGTAGACTAGCGGGGGGGATTGAGCAGTTCTTC. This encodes CASRLAGGIEQFF.

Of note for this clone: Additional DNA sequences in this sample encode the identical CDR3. The CDR3 reads CASSPSSYEQYF. The CDR3 nucleotides are TGTGCCAGCTCACCTAGCTCCTACGAGCAGTACTTC. The chain carries TRBV18 and TRBJ2-7; the D is unclear. V was cut by 3 bases and J by 0 bases, with 3 bases left in between. Germline CDR1 reads KGHSH; CDR2 reads LQKENI. The CDR3 has 12 residues. The full variable domain, in which reference TRBV18 and TRBJ2-7 provide the parts outside the CDR3, is NAGVMQNPRHLVRRRGQEARLRCSPMKGHSHVYWYRQLPEEGLKFMVYLQKENIIDESGMPKERFSAEFPKEGPSILRIQQVVRGDSAAYFCASSPSSYEQYFGPGTRLTVT.

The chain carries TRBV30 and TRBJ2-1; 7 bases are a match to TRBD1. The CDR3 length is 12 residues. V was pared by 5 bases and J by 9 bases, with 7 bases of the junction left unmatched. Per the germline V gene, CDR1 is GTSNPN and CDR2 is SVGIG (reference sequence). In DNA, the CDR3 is TGTGCCTGGTCGAAGGGGGCGGGTGAGCAGTTCTTC. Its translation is CAWSKGAGEQFF.

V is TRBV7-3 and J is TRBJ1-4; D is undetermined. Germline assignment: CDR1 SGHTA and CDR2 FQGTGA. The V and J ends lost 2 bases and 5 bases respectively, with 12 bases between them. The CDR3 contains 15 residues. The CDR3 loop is CASSLGGRPNEKLFF. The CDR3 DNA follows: TGTGCCAGCAGCTTAGGCGGGCGCCCAAATGAAAAACTGTTTTTT. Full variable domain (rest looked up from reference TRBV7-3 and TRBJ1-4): GAGVSQTPSNKVTEKGKYVELRCDPISGHTALYWYRQSLGQGPEFLIYFQGTGAADDSGLPNDRFFAVRPEGSVSTLKIQRTERGDSAVYLCASSLGGRPNEKLFFGSGTQLSVL.

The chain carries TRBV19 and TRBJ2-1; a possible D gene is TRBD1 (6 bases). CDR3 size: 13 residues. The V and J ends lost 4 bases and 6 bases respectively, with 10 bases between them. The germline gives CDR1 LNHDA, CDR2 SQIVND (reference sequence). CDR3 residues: CASSTDSSNEQFF. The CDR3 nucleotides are TGTGCCAGTAGTACGGACAGCTCCAATGAGCAGTTCTTC.

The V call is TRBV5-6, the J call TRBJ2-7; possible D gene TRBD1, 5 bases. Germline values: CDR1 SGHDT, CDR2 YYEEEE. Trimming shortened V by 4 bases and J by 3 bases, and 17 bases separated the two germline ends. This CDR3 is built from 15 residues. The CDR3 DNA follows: TGTGCCAGCAGCGGAAAGGTGGGGCCCTTCTACGAGCAGTACTTC. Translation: CASSGKVGPFYEQYF.

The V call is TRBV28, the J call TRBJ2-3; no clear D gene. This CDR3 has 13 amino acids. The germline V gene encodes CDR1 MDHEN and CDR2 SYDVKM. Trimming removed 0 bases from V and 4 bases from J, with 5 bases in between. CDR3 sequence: CASSLWPPDTQYF. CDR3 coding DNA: TGTGCCAGCAGTTTATGGCCTCCAGATACGCAGTATTTT.

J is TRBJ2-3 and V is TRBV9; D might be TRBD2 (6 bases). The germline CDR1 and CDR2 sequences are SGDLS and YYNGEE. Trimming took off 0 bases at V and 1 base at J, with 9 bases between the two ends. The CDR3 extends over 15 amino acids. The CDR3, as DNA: TGTGCCAGCAGCGTAGGGGACTCCCGCACAGATACGCAGTATTTT. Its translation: CASSVGDSRTDTQYF.

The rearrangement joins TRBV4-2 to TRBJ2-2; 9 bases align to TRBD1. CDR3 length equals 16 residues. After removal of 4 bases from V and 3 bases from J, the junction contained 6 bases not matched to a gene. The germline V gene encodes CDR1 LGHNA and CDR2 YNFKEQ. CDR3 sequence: CASSPGTGSHTGELFF. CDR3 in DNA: TGTGCCAGCAGCCCAGGGACAGGGAGCCACACCGGGGAGCTGTTTTTT.

The CDR3 bases are TGTGCCAGCAGCAACCCAGGGAATCAGCCCCAGCATTTT. It specifies CASSNPGNQPQHF. The chain joins TRBV11-2 to TRBJ1-5, with a tentative D call TRBD1 (5 bases). V gave up 5 bases and J gave up 4 bases, with 9 bases separating them. CDR1 is SGHAT, CDR2 FQNNGV, per germline. This CDR3 spans 13 amino acids.

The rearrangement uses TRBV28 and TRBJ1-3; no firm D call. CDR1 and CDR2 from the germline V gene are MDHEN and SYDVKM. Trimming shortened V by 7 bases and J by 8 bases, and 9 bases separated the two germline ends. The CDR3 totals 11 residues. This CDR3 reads CASTEYDTIYF. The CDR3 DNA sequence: TGTGCCAGCACAGAATATGACACCATATATTTT.

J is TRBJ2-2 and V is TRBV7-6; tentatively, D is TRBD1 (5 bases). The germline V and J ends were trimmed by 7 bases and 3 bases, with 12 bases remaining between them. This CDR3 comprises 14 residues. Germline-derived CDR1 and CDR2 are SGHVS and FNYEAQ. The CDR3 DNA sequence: TGTGCCAGCACCCTCGGACAATACACCGGGGAGCTGTTTTTT. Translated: CASTLGQYTGELFF.

The CDR3 spells CASSQDPGRIGSPLHF. CDR3 DNA: TGTGCCAGCAGCCAAGATCCGGGAAGGATAGGCTCACCCCTCCACTTT. The chain is built from TRBV4-2 and TRBJ1-6; D is unresolved. Germline V gene sequence: CDR1 LGHNA, CDR2 YNFKEQ. The CDR3 is made up of 16 amino acids. V was shortened by 0 bases and J by 10 bases, with 16 bases between the two germline ends.

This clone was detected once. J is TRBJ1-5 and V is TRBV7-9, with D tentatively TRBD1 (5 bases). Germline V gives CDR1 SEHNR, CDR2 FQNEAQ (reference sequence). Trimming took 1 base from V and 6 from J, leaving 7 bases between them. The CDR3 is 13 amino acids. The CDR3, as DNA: TGTGCCAGCAGCTTAGGTGGGGGTCAGCCCCAGCATTTT. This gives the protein CASSLGGGQPQHF.

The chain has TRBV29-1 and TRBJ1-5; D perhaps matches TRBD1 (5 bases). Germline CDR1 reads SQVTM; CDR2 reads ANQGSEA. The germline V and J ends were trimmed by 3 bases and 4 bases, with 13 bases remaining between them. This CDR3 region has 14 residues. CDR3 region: CSVDVGSGNQPQHF. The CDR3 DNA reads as TGCAGCGTTGACGTAGGGTCAGGGAATCAGCCCCAGCATTTT. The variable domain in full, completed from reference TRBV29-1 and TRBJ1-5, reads SAVISQKPSRDICQRGTSLTIQCQVDSQVTMMFWYRQQPGQSLTLIATANQGSEATYESGFVIDKFPISRPNLTFSTLTVSNMSPEDSSIYLCSVDVGSGNQPQHFGDGTRLSIL.

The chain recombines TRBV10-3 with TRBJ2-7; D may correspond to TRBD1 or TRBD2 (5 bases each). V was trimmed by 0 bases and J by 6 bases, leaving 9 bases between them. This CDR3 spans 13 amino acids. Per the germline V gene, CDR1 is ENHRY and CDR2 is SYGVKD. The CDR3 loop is CAISESPGSEQYF. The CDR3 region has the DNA TGTGCCATCAGTGAGTCGCCAGGGAGCGAGCAGTACTTC.

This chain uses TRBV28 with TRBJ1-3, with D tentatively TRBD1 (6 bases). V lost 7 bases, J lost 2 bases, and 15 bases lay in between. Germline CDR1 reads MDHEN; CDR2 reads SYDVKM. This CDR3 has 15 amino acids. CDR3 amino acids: CASISGGTPGNTIYF. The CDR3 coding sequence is TGTGCCAGCATTTCCGGCGGGACACCTGGAAACACCATATATTTT. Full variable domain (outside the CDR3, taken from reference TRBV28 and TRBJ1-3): DVKVTQSSRYLVKRTGEKVFLECVQDMDHENMFWYRQDPGLGLRLIYFSYDVKMKEKGDIPEGYSVSREKKERFSLILESASTNQTSMYLCASISGGTPGNTIYFGEGSWLTVV.

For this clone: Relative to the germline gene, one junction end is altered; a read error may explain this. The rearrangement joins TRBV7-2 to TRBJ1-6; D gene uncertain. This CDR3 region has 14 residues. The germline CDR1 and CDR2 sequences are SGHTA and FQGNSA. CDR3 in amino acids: CASSLGAYNSPLHF. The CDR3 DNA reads TGTGCCAGCAGCTTAGGTGCCTATAATTCGCCCCTCCACTTT. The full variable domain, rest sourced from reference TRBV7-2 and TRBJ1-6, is GAGVSQSPSNKVTEKGKDVELRCDPISGHTALYWYRQSLGQGLEFLIYFQGNSAPDKSGLPSDRFSAERTGGSVSTLTIQRTQQEDSAVYLCASSLGAYNSPLHFGNGTRLTVT.

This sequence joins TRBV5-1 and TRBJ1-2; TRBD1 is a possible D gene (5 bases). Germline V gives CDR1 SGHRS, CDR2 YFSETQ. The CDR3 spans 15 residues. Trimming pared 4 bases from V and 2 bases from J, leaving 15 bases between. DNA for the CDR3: TGCGCCAGCAGCCACATACCAGGACAAAACTATGGCTACACCTTC. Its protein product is CASSHIPGQNYGYTF.

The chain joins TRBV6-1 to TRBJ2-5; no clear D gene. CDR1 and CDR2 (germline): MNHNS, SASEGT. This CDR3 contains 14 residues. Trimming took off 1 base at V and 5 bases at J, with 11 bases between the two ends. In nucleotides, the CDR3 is TGTGCCAGCAGTGAAGGTCCCGTCCTGGAGACCCAGTACTTC. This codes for CASSEGPVLETQYF.

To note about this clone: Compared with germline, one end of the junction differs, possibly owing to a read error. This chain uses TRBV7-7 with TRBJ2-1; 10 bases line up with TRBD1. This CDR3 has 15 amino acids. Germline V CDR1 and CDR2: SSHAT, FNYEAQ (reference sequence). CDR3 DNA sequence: TGTGCTAGCAGCCCCGACAGGGGGCTCTACAATGAGCAGTTCTTC. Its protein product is CASSPDRGLYNEQFF.

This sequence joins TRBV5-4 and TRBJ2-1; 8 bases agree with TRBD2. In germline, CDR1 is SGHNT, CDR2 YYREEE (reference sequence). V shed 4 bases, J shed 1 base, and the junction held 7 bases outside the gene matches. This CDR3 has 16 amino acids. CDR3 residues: CASSPSSGNSYNEQFF. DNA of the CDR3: TGTGCCAGCAGCCCTAGTAGCGGGAATTCCTACAATGAGCAGTTCTTC.